This TCR beta chain was documented in a study of cytomegalovirus exposure and HLA in healthy donors. Findings and caveats of the study: The study listed approximately 160 cytomegalovirus-associated TCR beta chains.

The PCR employed 60 Vbeta primers together with 13 Jbeta primers. Here immunoSEQ multiplex PCR was the method, and the copy in TCRdb shows in-frame clones only, minus some. The data hold 150,000 to 200,000 clones, with about 87% observed a single time. The V gene lost 2 bases and the J gene lost 3 bases, with 15 bases spanning the gap. CDR1 and CDR2 from the germline V gene are MNHEY and SVGAGI. CDR3 length equals 16 residues. Comment on this clone: Antigen specificity is unknown.

The origin of this receptor is a woman aged 18-29 years in good health and CMV-seronegative. Sequencing was performed on PBMCs. The chain employs TRBV6-5 and TRBJ2-3, with TRBD2 as a possible D gene (6 bases). The CDR3 coding sequence is TGTGCCAGCAGTTACGGTATGGCCGGAGGGACAGATACGCAGTATTTT. Protein: CASSYGMAGGTDTQYF.